This T cell receptor beta chain stems from a study of Graves' ophthalmopathy and Graves' hyperthyroidism. As regards this clonotype: Its antigen is not identified. Here the CDR3 omits its conserved ending phenylalanine or tryptophan, so a read error is the likely source. It is unclear where the CDR3 begins or ends on the DNA, so no DNA is shown, and the CDR3 is as TCRdb lists it.

Study-wide points: Most expanded clonotypes from thyroid (those above 0.001 frequency) were also found in blood.

Serum thyroxine and TRAb, along with clinical symptoms, thyroid ultrasound and orbital computed tomography, were what diagnosis relied on. CDR1 and CDR2 (germline): SGHDT, YYEEEE. The CDR3 adds up to 10 amino acids, both ends counted. CDR3 regions of TCR beta were amplified from RNA transcripts. Amplification began with first-round RT-PCR using HTBI primers, then second-round multiplex PCR was performed. TCRdb re-analysed the multiplex PCR reads in MiXCR, keeping a single row per CDR3 protein. In the table there are some 1.1 million distinct CDR3 sequences, around a third of which are singletons. The rearrangement joins TRBV5-6 to TRBJ2-5. The source of this sequence is an adult man with Graves' hyperthyroidism. The sequencing sample was made of peripheral blood or thyroid tissue (not recorded which). The CDR3 loop reads CASSKVLRTS.